The next 22 T cell receptor beta chains were all read from a single sample in a study of shared clonotypes between healthy human individuals. The method was immunoSEQ multiplex PCR; TCRdb's version includes in-frame clones alone and lacks a portion of them. The sample records under 1,100,000 clones, about 70% being singletons. Sequencing input: memory CD4+ T cells sorted from blood. Described subset: CD45RA-negative fraction. The receptors here all came from a man between 18 and 29 years old in good health.

This rearrangement joins TRBV19 to TRBJ1-5; D gene ambiguous. Trimming removed 8 bases at V and 0 bases at J, with 23 bases between. The CDR3 sequence is 18 residues long. Germline CDR1 is LNHDA and CDR2 is SQIVND (reference sequence). CDR3 protein: CASSRLEGPNYSNQPQHF. CDR3 nucleotide sequence: TGTGCCAGTTCACGGTTGGAAGGACCAAATTATAGCAATCAGCCCCAGCATTTT.

The chain uses TRBV19 and TRBJ2-5; 11 positions match TRBD2. This CDR3 has 15 residues. The V and J ends lost 5 bases and 1 base, in that order; junction bases with no gene match: 3. Germline lookup yields CDR1 LNHDA and CDR2 SQIVND (reference sequence). As DNA, the CDR3 is TGTGCCAGTAGTCCCGGACTAGCGGGCCAAGAGACCCAGTACTTC. Translated: CASSPGLAGQETQYF. Combining the CDR3 with reference TRBV19 and TRBJ2-5 gives the whole variable domain DGGITQSPKYLFRKEGQNVTLSCEQNLNHDAMYWYRQDPGQGLRLIYYSQIVNDFQKGDIAEGYSVSREKKESFPLTVTSAQKNPTAFYLCASSPGLAGQETQYFGPGTRLLVL.

The CDR3 DNA reads as TGTGCCAGCAGCTTAGTAGCGGGTTTTGGAAACACCATATATTTT. Amino acids: CASSLVAGFGNTIYF. V gene TRBV11-2 combines with J gene TRBJ1-3; D is uncertain. Germline CDR1 reads SGHAT; CDR2 reads FQNNGV. The V and J ends lost 1 base and 3 bases respectively, with 10 bases between them. The CDR3 extends over 15 amino acids.

This clone has a count of ten or more. The rearrangement links TRBV6-6 to TRBJ2-7, with 7 bases identical to TRBD1. Per the germline V gene, CDR1 is MNHNY and CDR2 is SVGAGI (reference sequence). J lost 5 bases, V lost 10 bases, and 5 bases had no gene match. This CDR3 contains 11 residues. The CDR3 sequence is CATQQGNEQYF. Written as DNA, the CDR3 is TGTGCCACCCAACAGGGGAACGAGCAGTACTTC.

There are a few counts of this clone. The chain uses TRBV2 and TRBJ1-6, with 7 bases lining up with TRBD1. Germline values: CDR1 SNHLY, CDR2 FYNNEI. The CDR3 consists of 14 residues. The J segment lost 8 bases and the V segment lost 6 bases, leaving 7 bases of the junction unmatched. In DNA, the CDR3 is TGTGCCAGCAGCTGGACAGGAGCGGATTCACCCCTCCACTTT. It specifies CASSWTGADSPLHF.

Comment on this clone: Given a much more abundant clone one base away, this may be a read error. In the same sample, other DNA sequences code for this CDR3. V usage is TRBV7-9 and J usage is TRBJ2-6; no definite D call. Trimming removed 2 bases at V and 0 bases at J, with 2 bases between. Per the germline V gene, CDR1 is SEHNR and CDR2 is FQNEAQ (reference sequence). The CDR3 has 14 amino acids. CDR3 sequence (DNA): TGTGCCAGCAGCTTAAGCTCTGGGGCCAACGTCCTGACTTTC. This gives the protein CASSLSSGANVLTF.

This clone showed up just a few times. V usage is TRBV30 and J usage is TRBJ1-5; D may be TRBD1 (5 bases). Germline CDR1 is GTSNPN and CDR2 is SVGIG (reference sequence). V was clipped by 0 bases and J by 6 bases, with 18 bases between them. The CDR3 contains 16 residues. This CDR3 is CAWSVRGRSPSQPQHF. The CDR3, as DNA: TGTGCCTGGAGTGTGAGGGGCCGGTCCCCTTCTCAGCCCCAGCATTTT.

Notes on this clone: A much bigger clone sits one base away, suggesting this may be a read error. V and J are TRBV4-3 and TRBJ2-4; D ambiguous. The germline V gene encodes CDR1 LGHNA and CDR2 YSLEER. The CDR3 is made up of 14 amino acids. CDR3 nucleotide sequence: TGCGCCAGCAGCCAAGATCAAGGCACAAACATTCAGCACTTC. This sequence encodes CASSQDQGTNIQHF.

The chain uses TRBV6-5 and TRBJ1-5; D gene ambiguous. This CDR3 is 14 amino acids long. V lost 2 bases and J 0 bases, leaving 5 bases between the germline ends. Germline-derived CDR1 and CDR2 are MNHEY and SVGAGI. CDR3 region: CASSYDFSNQPQHF. As DNA, the CDR3 is TGTGCCAGCAGTTACGATTTTAGCAATCAGCCCCAGCATTTT.

The chain has TRBV6-5 and TRBJ2-2, with 7 bases aligning to TRBD2. The J segment lost 8 bases and the V segment lost 0 bases, leaving 6 bases of the junction unmatched. CDR3 length equals 15 residues. Germline-derived CDR1 and CDR2 are MNHEY and SVGAGI. The CDR3 nucleotides are TGTGCCAGCAGTTACTCTAGTCTAGCGGTGGGGGAGCTGTTTTTT. Translating it yields CASSYSSLAVGELFF.

This chain connects TRBV19 to TRBJ1-2; no firm D call. Germline V gives CDR1 LNHDA, CDR2 SQIVND (reference sequence). V lost 8 bases and J 2 bases, leaving 18 bases between the germline ends. CDR3 size: 15 residues. DNA for the CDR3: TGTGCCAGTGTACAGACGCCCCTTCCGAACTATGGCTACACCTTC. This translates into CASVQTPLPNYGYTF.

The V call is TRBV13, the J call TRBJ2-3; 7 positions match TRBD2. Germline CDR1 PRHDT, CDR2 FYEKMQ (reference sequence). The V gene end was trimmed by 1 base and the J gene end by 2 bases; junction bases not matched to a gene: 21. The CDR3 is 21 residues long. The CDR3 DNA reads TGTGCCAGCAGCTTAGCCAGTTCACTAGGACTAGTAGCGGTCCCCACAGATACGCAGTATTTT. Translated, it gives CASSLASSLGLVAVPTDTQYF.

V usage is TRBV7-2 and J usage is TRBJ2-3, with D perhaps TRBD2 (6 bases). The CDR3 totals 15 residues. Per the germline V gene, CDR1 is SGHTA and CDR2 is FQGNSA. Trimming shortened V by 3 bases and J by 4 bases, and 14 bases separated the two germline ends. CDR3 in DNA: TGTGCCAGCAGCTTTCTAGCGACCGGCCCAGATACGCAGTATTTT. As protein: CASSFLATGPDTQYF.

The genes are TRBV30 and TRBJ2-5, with a possible D match to TRBD1 (7 bases). Germline V gene sequence: CDR1 GTSNPN, CDR2 SVGIG (reference sequence). CDR3 length: 13 residues. V shed 4 bases and J shed 11 bases, with 20 bases lying between them. The DNA for the CDR3 is TGTGCCTGGACCTATAGCAGGGGGGTTTTTCAGTACTTC. Translating it yields CAWTYSRGVFQYF.

This clone was recorded a few times. CDR3 in amino acids: CASSSPTSGGTDTQYF. As DNA, the CDR3 is TGTGCCAGCAGTTCCCCGACTAGCGGGGGAACAGATACGCAGTATTTT. V usage is TRBV28 and J usage is TRBJ2-3; TRBD2 matches 12 bases. Germline V gene data show CDR1 as MDHEN and CDR2 as SYDVKM. The V gene end was trimmed by 4 bases and the J gene end by 3 bases; junction bases not matched to a gene: 5. The CDR3 extends over 16 amino acids.

J is TRBJ2-1 and V is TRBV2, with 8 positions matching TRBD1. CDR1 and CDR2 from the germline V gene are SNHLY and FYNNEI. The CDR3 loop spans 12 amino acids. After removal of 7 bases from V and 15 bases from J, the junction contained 11 bases not matched to a gene. CDR3 sequence reads: CASTRGDRWWFF. The CDR3 nucleotides are TGTGCCAGCACCCGAGGGGACAGGTGGTGGTTCTTC. Using reference TRBV2 and TRBJ2-1 for the parts outside the CDR3, the full variable domain is EPEVTQTPSHQVTQMGQEVILRCVPISNHLYFYWYRQILGQKVEFLVSFYNNEISEKSEIFDDQFSVERPDGSNFTLKIRSTKLEDSAMYFCASTRGDRWWFFGPGTRLTVL.

Worth noting for this clone: Different DNA sequences within this sample yield the same CDR3. DNA for the CDR3: TGCGCCAGCAGCTTGGAGGGATCTGGGGCCAACGTCCTGACTTTC. Translation: CASSLEGSGANVLTF. The chain recombines TRBV5-1 with TRBJ2-6; no clear D. This CDR3 has 15 amino acids. In germline, CDR1 is SGHRS, CDR2 YFSETQ. V was cut by 0 bases and J by 1 base, with 5 bases left in between.

This clone was observed a handful of times. The J gene is TRBJ2-1, the V gene TRBV29-1, with 7 positions matching TRBD1. Germline CDR1 reads SQVTM; CDR2 reads ANQGSEA. J lost 2 bases, V lost 3 bases, and 1 base had no gene match. CDR3 length: 13 amino acids. This chain's CDR3 is CSVETGPYNEQFF. CDR3 in DNA: TGCAGCGTTGAGACAGGGCCCTACAATGAGCAGTTCTTC.

The rearrangement links TRBV15 to TRBJ2-3; 9 nucleotides match TRBD2. The trim removed 0 bases at V and 0 bases at J, leaving 13 bases unmatched. The CDR3 is made up of 20 amino acids. CDR1 LNHNV and CDR2 YYDKDF come from the germline V gene (reference sequence). The CDR3 DNA sequence: TGTGCCACCAGCAGAGATCGGGGGGCTAGCGGGACCCGGAGCACAGATACGCAGTATTTT. This gives the protein CATSRDRGASGTRSTDTQYF.

This sequence joins TRBV28 and TRBJ2-5; D may be TRBD1 or TRBD2 (5 bases each). The CDR3 totals 15 residues. Germline lookup yields CDR1 MDHEN and CDR2 SYDVKM. V was clipped by 2 bases and J by 2 bases, with 12 bases between them. The CDR3 here is CASSLPGTSQETQYF. The CDR3, as DNA: TGTGCCAGCAGTTTACCAGGGACGTCTCAAGAGACCCAGTACTTC. The whole variable domain, filled in from reference TRBV28 and TRBJ2-5, reads DVKVTQSSRYLVKRTGEKVFLECVQDMDHENMFWYRQDPGLGLRLIYFSYDVKMKEKGDIPEGYSVSREKKERFSLILESASTNQTSMYLCASSLPGTSQETQYFGPGTRLLVL.

This chain uses TRBV9 with TRBJ2-3; 8 nucleotides line up with TRBD1. V gave up 2 bases and J gave up 5 bases; unmatched junction bases: 4. Germline V lookup: CDR1 SGDLS, CDR2 YYNGEE. The CDR3 length is 14 residues. CDR3 bases: TGTGCCAGCAGCGTCGACAGGGGACTAGATACGCAGTATTTT. Translation: CASSVDRGLDTQYF.

The V call is TRBV19, the J call TRBJ1-4; D uncertain. The CDR3 is 17 amino acids. CDR1 is LNHDA, CDR2 SQIVND, per germline (reference sequence). With 3 bases removed from V and 4 bases from J, the gap between germline ends came to 18 bases. In nucleotides, the CDR3 is TGTGCCAGTAGTATTAACCCCCCTTCGACGGGTAATGAAAAACTGTTTTTT. Its translation is CASSINPPSTGNEKLFF. The full variable domain, with the rest looked up from reference TRBV19 and TRBJ1-4, is DGGITQSPKYLFRKEGQNVTLSCEQNLNHDAMYWYRQDPGQGLRLIYYSQIVNDFQKGDIAEGYSVSREKKESFPLTVTSAQKNPTAFYLCASSINPPSTGNEKLFFGSGTQLSVL.